This T cell receptor (beta chain) was found in a study of naive and memory T cell subsets (TCRdb year 2017). For the wider study: The figure summarizing these samples reported approximately ten blood donors, 7 tuberculin skin test biopsies and 3 saline control biopsies. As previously described, skin biopsies were taken from tuberculin skin test sites or from saline-injected control sites and processed for RNA extraction. Usually PCR2 was run as a SYBR Green qPCR and stopped at a set threshold, although low-input samples could use end-point PCR (roughly 6 cycles) instead.

Measured from the cysteine to the phenylalanine, the CDR3 is 15 residues long. Only the CDR3 portion is preserved as DNA: 45 bases, with reading frame beginning at the first base. CDR1 is given as MDHEN and CDR2 as SYDVKM, both from the germline V gene. For this chain, trimming is 9 bases at the V end and 3 bases at the J end, and the number of junction bases without a gene match is 12. Here is what the overall study found, with its caveats: The larger number of TCRs at tuberculin skin test sites was interpreted as T cell infiltration of a delayed type IV hypersensitivity reaction. The paper did not give details of skin biopsy collection and RNA processing, instead referencing earlier studies for those details. The RNA-based method was acknowledged to be potentially sensitive to changes in TCR transcripts with T cell activation and differentiation. TCR sequences were reportedly recovered from both skin biopsy types, with far more TCRs at tuberculin skin test sites.

This clonotype has at least ten counts. The specificity of this receptor is unknown. Base quality data are lacking; no much larger clone is found one base away. The treatment or condition label corresponds to: skin biopsy from PPD injection site in Mantoux-positive individual. A robust, sensitive protocol for the amplification, sequencing and analysis of TCRs was described in the study, in which 3' ligation of a UMI-containing oligonucleotide to TCR cDNA was used. Tuberculin skin test biopsies came from sites injected with PPD in individuals with a positive Mantoux test. Before reverse transcription, total RNA that had not been cell sorted was treated with RQ1 DNase, with a target input of roughly 1 to 1000 ng. Libraries were prepared from skin biopsies and whole blood to test how robust the pipeline was in samples where T cells are a minority population. The library relied on UMI-ligation and nested PCR. The ligated cDNA was amplified by four rounds of PCR, in which nested alpha and beta constant region primers were used together with the SP2 primer. TCR RNA was reverse transcribed with SuperScript IV using alpha and beta constant region primers for the blood and skin samples. Using T4 RNA ligase 1, an oligonucleotide carrying both the Illumina SP2 primer and a UMI was ligated onto the 3' end of the cDNA. To prevent hairpin formation, the 12-nucleotide UMI was made up of two random hexamers with an eight-base spacer between them. From the second PCR onward, TCR alpha and beta chain libraries were processed separately, and dual indexing was applied for multiplexing. After pooling, the indexed libraries were analyzed by capillary electrophoresis and sequenced on either an Illumina MiSeq or NextSeq. Libraries were spiked with PhiX DNA at about 5-7.5% so that base diversity was increased and cluster recognition was improved. Per the original workflow: UMIs were extracted from read 2 by Demultiplexor and combined with the TCR sequence from read 1, and reads were split according to sample indices. Decombinator identified V and J genes and V-J junctions and gave each TCR a five-part identifier that included V and J deletions. UMIs were used by Collapsinator to correct sequencing errors and PCR amplification heterogeneity, so that a UMI-based abundance was obtained for each TCR. CDR3Translator turned identifiers into nucleotide sequence, translated that sequence into amino acids, and pulled out CDR3 regions based on terminal motifs. After normalization to the amount of input RNA, the error-corrected alpha and beta TCR counts from blood and from skin were compared. TCRdb trimmed public reads at Q25 via fastp, called clones via MiXCR and kept in-frame beta chains. Every entry covers one CDR3 protein and lists the most common genes and DNA from its rows. TCRdb, rather than the study authors, made the V and J calls. Recorded for this sample are fewer than 35,000 distinct CDR3 sequences; roughly 7.3% of them occurred a single time. Approximately 3% of the sample goes to the ten largest clones.

The TCR sequence derives from an adult in good health. The chain is encoded by TRBV28 joined to TRBJ2-7; TRBD2 lines up with 9 middle nucleotides. The specimen was skin, collected from a tuberculin skin test site. The CDR3: CASSHPSGVVYEQYF. The nucleotide sequence reads TGTGCCAGTTCCCATCCTAGCGGGGTGGTCTACGAGCAGTACTTC.